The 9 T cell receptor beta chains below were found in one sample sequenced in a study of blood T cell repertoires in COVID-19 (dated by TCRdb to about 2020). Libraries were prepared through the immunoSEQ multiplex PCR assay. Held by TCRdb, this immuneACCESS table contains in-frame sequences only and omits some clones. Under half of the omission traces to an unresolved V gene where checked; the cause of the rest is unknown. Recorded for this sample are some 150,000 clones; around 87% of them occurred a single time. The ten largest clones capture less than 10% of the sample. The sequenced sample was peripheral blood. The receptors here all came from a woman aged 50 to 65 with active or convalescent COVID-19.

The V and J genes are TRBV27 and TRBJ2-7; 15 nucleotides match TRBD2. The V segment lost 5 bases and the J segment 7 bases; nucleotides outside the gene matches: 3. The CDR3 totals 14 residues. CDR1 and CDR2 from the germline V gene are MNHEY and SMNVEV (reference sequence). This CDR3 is CASSRGTSGGEQYF. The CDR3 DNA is TGTGCCAGCAGTAGAGGGACTAGCGGGGGGGAGCAGTACTTC.

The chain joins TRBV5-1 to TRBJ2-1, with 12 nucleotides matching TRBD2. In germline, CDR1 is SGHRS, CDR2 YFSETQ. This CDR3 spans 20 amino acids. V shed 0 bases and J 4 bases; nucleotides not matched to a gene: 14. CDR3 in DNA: TGCGCCAGCAGCTTGGTCCTAGCGGGAGGGCCAGGTGTAATTTACAATGAGCAGTTCTTC. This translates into CASSLVLAGGPGVIYNEQFF.

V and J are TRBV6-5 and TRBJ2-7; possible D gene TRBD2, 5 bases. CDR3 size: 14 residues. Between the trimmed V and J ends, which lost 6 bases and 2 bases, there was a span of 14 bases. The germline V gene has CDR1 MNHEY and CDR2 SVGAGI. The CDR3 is CASSPQYGAYEQYF. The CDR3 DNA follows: TGTGCCAGCAGCCCGCAATACGGGGCCTACGAGCAGTACTTC.

In DNA form, the CDR3 reads TGTGCCAGCAGCCAAGATCGGGGGAACGAGCAGTACTTC. It yields the protein CASSQDRGNEQYF. The chain is built from TRBV4-2 and TRBJ2-7; D is perhaps TRBD2 (6 bases). Germline-derived CDR1 and CDR2 are LGHNA and YNFKEQ. CDR3 length: 13 residues. The V end was cut by 0 bases, the J end by 5 bases, with 8 bases between.

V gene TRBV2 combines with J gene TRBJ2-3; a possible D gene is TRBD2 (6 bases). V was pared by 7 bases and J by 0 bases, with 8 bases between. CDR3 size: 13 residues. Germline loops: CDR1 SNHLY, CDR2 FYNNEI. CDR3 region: CASNAGSTDTQYF. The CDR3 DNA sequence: TGTGCCAGCAACGCGGGGAGCACAGATACGCAGTATTTT.

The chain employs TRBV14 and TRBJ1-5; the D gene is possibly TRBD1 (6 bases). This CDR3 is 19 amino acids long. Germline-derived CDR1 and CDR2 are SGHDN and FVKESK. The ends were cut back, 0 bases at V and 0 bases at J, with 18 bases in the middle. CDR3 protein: CASSQEEAGGENSNQPQHF. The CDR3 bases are TGTGCCAGCAGCCAAGAGGAGGCTGGGGGCGAGAATAGCAATCAGCCCCAGCATTTT.

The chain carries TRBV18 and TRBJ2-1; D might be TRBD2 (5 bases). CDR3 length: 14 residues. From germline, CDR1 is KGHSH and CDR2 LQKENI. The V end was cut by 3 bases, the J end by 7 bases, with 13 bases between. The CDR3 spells CASSPREYRNEQFF. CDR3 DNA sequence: TGTGCCAGCTCACCCCGGGAATATAGGAATGAGCAGTTCTTC.

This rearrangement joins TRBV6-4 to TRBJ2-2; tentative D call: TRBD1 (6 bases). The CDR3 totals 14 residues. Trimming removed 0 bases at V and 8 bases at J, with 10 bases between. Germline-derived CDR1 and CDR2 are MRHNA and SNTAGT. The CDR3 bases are TGTGCCAGCAGTGACTCACCTGACAGGGGGGAGCTGTTTTTT. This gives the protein CASSDSPDRGELFF.

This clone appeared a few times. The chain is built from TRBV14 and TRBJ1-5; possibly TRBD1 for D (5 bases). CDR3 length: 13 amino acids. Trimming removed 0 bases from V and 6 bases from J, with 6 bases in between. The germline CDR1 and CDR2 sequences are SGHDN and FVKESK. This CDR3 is CASSQDRGQPQHF. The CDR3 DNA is TGTGCCAGCAGCCAAGATAGGGGTCAGCCCCAGCATTTT.